One and the same sample provided the 24 T cell receptor beta chains below, sequenced in a study of post-analysis software for immune sequencing data. General study findings and limits: Roughly 5 TRBV segments, TRBV5-6, TRBV5-1 and TRBV20-1 among them, were found more frequent in patients than controls.

Unique-molecular-identifier-tagged TCR beta cDNA libraries were used. TCRdb itself ran the PCR reads through MiXCR, one entry per CDR3 protein. The repertoire has approximately 360,000 distinct CDR3 sequences, around a third of them found once; the top ten carry 10% to 15%. These receptors are not linked to any known antigen. Sample: blood. These receptors were taken from a girl aged 5-17 years with multiple sclerosis.

The chain is built from TRBV29-1 and TRBJ1-1; D not resolved. CDR1 is SQVTM and CDR2 is ANQGSEA in the germline V gene. The CDR3 contains 12 residues. V was trimmed by 0 bases and J by 7 bases, leaving 9 bases between them. In DNA, the CDR3 is TGCAGCGTTGAAGATAAGGCTTTTGAAGCTTTCTTT. Amino acids: CSVEDKAFEAFF.

This clonotype was detected ten times or more. This sequence joins TRBV6-6 and TRBJ2-7, with D possibly TRBD2 on 5 matching bases. The CDR3 covers 16 residues. V shed 0 bases and J shed 3 bases, with 15 bases lying between them. Germline V lookup: CDR1 MNHNY, CDR2 SVGAGI (reference sequence). The CDR3 region is CASSYSSRHGSYEQYF. DNA for the CDR3: TGTGCCAGCAGTTACTCGAGCAGGCATGGGAGCTACGAGCAGTACTTC.

This chain joins TRBV10-3 and TRBJ2-3, with 8 bases identical to TRBD2. CDR3 length equals 14 residues. Germline V gene data show CDR1 as ENHRY and CDR2 as SYGVKD. The trim removed 8 bases at V and 4 bases at J, leaving 8 bases unmatched. The CDR3 DNA is TGTGCCATCGGGAGGGGACTAGGAGCAGATACGCAGTATTTT. It specifies CAIGRGLGADTQYF.

The rearrangement links TRBV5-1 to TRBJ1-3; 9 nucleotides line up with TRBD1. The CDR3 has 15 amino acids. The germline V gene has CDR1 SGHRS and CDR2 YFSETQ. The trim removed 3 bases at V and 4 bases at J, leaving 5 bases unmatched. Written as DNA, the CDR3 is TGCGCCAGCAGCTCCCGGACAGGGGACGGAAACACCATATATTTT. As protein: CASSSRTGDGNTIYF.

The V call is TRBV29-1, the J call TRBJ2-1; D may be TRBD1 (5 bases). From germline, CDR1 is SQVTM and CDR2 ANQGSEA. This CDR3 is 15 amino acids long. V lost 2 bases, J lost 4 bases, and 15 bases lay in between. DNA for the CDR3: TGCAGCGTTGAAAACCCGACCAGGGTATACAATGAGCAGTTCTTC. It translates to CSVENPTRVYNEQFF.

There are a few counts of this clonotype. For the CDR3, the DNA is TGTGCCAGCGGCGACAGGGGTCGGGCCCTCCACTTT. Translation: CASGDRGRALHF. The chain carries TRBV27 and TRBJ1-6; 8 nucleotides match TRBD1. CDR1 is MNHEY and CDR2 is SMNVEV in the germline V gene (reference sequence). Trimming at V came to 8 bases and at J to 14 bases, leaving 8 bases not matched to a gene. The CDR3 runs to 12 residues.

This chain connects TRBV11-3 to TRBJ2-1; 8 bases line up with TRBD2. Germline CDR1 SGHNT, CDR2 YENEEA. Unmatched junction bases numbered 10, after V lost 5 bases and J lost 4 bases. The CDR3 runs to 16 residues. The CDR3 nucleotides are TGTGCCAGCAGCCCATCAACCCAGCGGGGGTACAATGAGCAGTTCTTC. As protein: CASSPSTQRGYNEQFF.

This sequence joins TRBV5-6 and TRBJ1-6; possibly TRBD1 for D (6 bases). Trimming removed 1 base from V and 7 bases from J, with 21 bases in between. Germline V gives CDR1 SGHDT, CDR2 YYEEEE. There are 18 residues in the CDR3. The CDR3 sequence: CASSLSPGGGAQNSPLHF. The CDR3 nucleotides read TGTGCCAGCAGCTTGTCCCCCGGGGGCGGGGCCCAAAATTCACCCCTCCACTTT. Variable domain in full (rest from reference TRBV5-6 and TRBJ1-6): DAGVTQSPTHLIKTRGQQVTLRCSPKSGHDTVSWYQQALGQGPQFIFQYYEEEERQRGNFPDRFSGHQFPNYSSELNVNALLLGDSALYLCASSLSPGGGAQNSPLHFGNGTRLTVT.

This chain joins TRBV3-1 and TRBJ1-6; 10 bases line up with TRBD1. Germline trimming cut 2 bases from V and 9 bases from J; bases unmatched to any gene: 4. The CDR3 covers 15 residues. Per the germline V gene, CDR1 is LGHDT and CDR2 is YNNKEL (reference sequence). CDR3 in DNA: TGTGCCAGCAGCCAAAGACAGGGGGCGAGTTCACCCCTCCACTTT. This codes for CASSQRQGASSPLHF.

This clonotype was counted a single time. The chain employs TRBV5-6 and TRBJ2-7; 7 bases are shared with TRBD2. Germline values: CDR1 SGHDT, CDR2 YYEEEE. The length of the CDR3 is 16 residues. Unmatched junction bases numbered 9, after V lost 2 bases and J lost 1 base. The DNA of the CDR3 is TGTGCCAGCAGCTTATCCCCAATGGGGGGGTCCTACGAGCAGTACTTC. This sequence encodes CASSLSPMGGSYEQYF.

The genes are TRBV20-1 and TRBJ2-7; a weak D match, TRBD2 (6 bases). Germline V gives CDR1 DFQATT, CDR2 SNEGSKA (reference sequence). The CDR3 consists of 13 residues. Deletions cut 6 bases from V and 1 base from J, with 13 bases between. The CDR3 here is CSAPVRGSYEQYF. In nucleotides, the CDR3 is TGCAGTGCCCCAGTGCGGGGTTCCTACGAGCAGTACTTC.

This clonotype was seen a few times. The V gene is TRBV6-1, the J gene TRBJ1-5; D remains ambiguous. V was trimmed by 6 bases and J by 0 bases, leaving 12 bases between them. The CDR3 runs 15 residues. Germline-derived CDR1 and CDR2 are MNHNS and SASEGT. The CDR3 is CASSTHYYSNQPQHF. The CDR3 region has the DNA TGTGCCAGCAGCACACACTACTATAGCAATCAGCCCCAGCATTTT.

This chain uses TRBV27 with TRBJ2-1, with D perhaps TRBD2 (5 bases). Germline loops: CDR1 MNHEY, CDR2 SMNVEV (reference sequence). This CDR3 has 16 amino acids. Trimming stripped 4 bases from V and 5 bases from J, with 18 bases between. As DNA, the CDR3 is TGTGCCAGCAGTTCGATTGGACTTGACCCCGACAATGAGCAGTTCTTC. This codes for CASSSIGLDPDNEQFF.

V usage is TRBV20-1 and J usage is TRBJ2-1; TRBD2 aligns across 11 bases. The CDR3 extends over 15 amino acids. The germline CDR1 and CDR2 sequences are DFQATT and SNEGSKA (reference sequence). V was clipped by 6 bases and J by 4 bases; unmatched bases: 8. The chain's CDR3 is CSATSGGSRYNEQFF. The CDR3, as DNA: TGCAGTGCCACTAGCGGGGGCTCAAGATACAATGAGCAGTTCTTC.

This clonotype was detected a few times. CDR3 region: CASSPILAGGVHEQYF. DNA of the CDR3: TGTGCCAGCAGTCCCATACTAGCGGGGGGCGTCCACGAGCAGTACTTC. The V gene is TRBV6-2 or TRBV6-3, the J gene TRBJ2-7; TRBD2 aligns across 12 bases. V shed 5 bases, J shed 5 bases, and the junction held 10 bases outside the gene matches. This CDR3 contains 16 residues. The germline CDR1 and CDR2 sequences are MNHEY and SVGEGT.

The gene calls are TRBV10-3 and TRBJ1-2, with D possibly matching TRBD1 (6 bases). CDR3 size: 15 residues. Per the germline V gene, CDR1 is ENHRY and CDR2 is SYGVKD. Trimming took 2 bases from V and 4 from J, leaving 14 bases between them. The CDR3 protein is CAISEAKGVGYGYTF. The CDR3 coding sequence is TGTGCCATCAGTGAGGCGAAGGGGGTCGGCTATGGCTACACCTTC.

The rearrangement joins TRBV6-2 or TRBV6-3 to TRBJ1-5; maybe TRBD1 (5 bases). Germline assignment: CDR1 MNHEY and CDR2 SVGEGT. Trimming shortened V by 1 base and J by 6 bases, and 7 bases separated the two germline ends. The CDR3 is 13 amino acids. The CDR3 spells CASSYLGGQPQHF. Here the CDR3 DNA reads TGTGCCAGCAGTTACTTGGGGGGTCAGCCCCAGCATTTT.

This clonotype has a count of ten or more. The chain has TRBV20-1 and TRBJ2-1; the D is unclear. This CDR3 spans 10 amino acids. Trimming removed 4 bases from V and 6 bases from J, with 4 bases in between. Germline-derived CDR1 and CDR2 are DFQATT and SNEGSKA (reference sequence). CDR3 nucleotides: TGCAGTGCTATAGGCAATGAGCAGTTCTTC. Protein: CSAIGNEQFF.

This sequence joins TRBV12-3 or TRBV12-4 and TRBJ1-1, with D tentatively TRBD1 (6 bases). The germline V and J ends were trimmed by 3 bases and 4 bases, with 9 bases remaining between them. This CDR3 region has 13 residues. The CDR3 bases are TGTGCCAGCAGTTTCCAGGGGTCCACTGAAGCTTTCTTT. Translating it yields CASSFQGSTEAFF.

This clonotype has more than one count but fewer than ten. The chain's CDR3 is CASSAENEQFF. The CDR3 nucleotides read TGTGCCAGCAGTGCAGAAAATGAGCAGTTCTTC. J is TRBJ2-1 and V is TRBV25-1; D remains unclear. Trimming took off 4 bases at V and 7 bases at J, with 5 bases between the two ends. This CDR3 has 11 amino acids. The germline V gene has CDR1 MGHDK and CDR2 SYGVNS.

This clonotype was observed a few times. The V gene is TRBV12-3 or TRBV12-4, the J gene TRBJ1-2; the match to TRBD1 covers 7 bases. There are 14 residues in the CDR3. V dropped 6 bases and J dropped 5; count of bases not matched to a gene: 9. CDR3 region: CASSLRDSQYGYTF. The DNA for the CDR3 is TGTGCCAGCAGCTTAAGGGACAGCCAGTATGGCTACACCTTC.

This clonotype appeared a few times. This sequence joins TRBV7-2 and TRBJ2-7; D is perhaps TRBD2 (6 bases). This CDR3 is built from 12 residues. Trimming took off 7 bases at V and 3 bases at J, with 10 bases between the two ends. Germline V gene lookup returns CDR1 SGHTA and CDR2 FQGNSA. CDR3 sequence: CASTVGGYEQYF. CDR3 DNA sequence: TGTGCCAGCACGGTGGGAGGCTACGAGCAGTACTTC.

This chain joins TRBV4-1 and TRBJ2-4; D perhaps matches TRBD1 (6 bases). The CDR3 contains 15 residues. Germline V CDR1 and CDR2: MGHRA, YSYEKL. V was clipped by 2 bases and J by 7 bases, with 15 bases between them. CDR3 sequence: CASSQPVRGLNIQYF. The CDR3 bases are TGCGCCAGCAGCCAACCCGTAAGGGGGTTGAACATTCAGTACTTC.

V gene TRBV2 combines with J gene TRBJ2-1; a possible D gene is TRBD2 (5 bases). CDR3 length equals 14 residues. Deletions cut 6 bases from V and 2 bases from J, with 11 bases between. CDR1 SNHLY and CDR2 FYNNEI come from the germline V gene. The chain's CDR3 is CASRDWTTYNEQFF. For the CDR3, the DNA is TGTGCCAGCAGGGACTGGACCACCTACAATGAGCAGTTCTTC. Full variable domain (remainder filled in from reference TRBV2 and TRBJ2-1): EPEVTQTPSHQVTQMGQEVILRCVPISNHLYFYWYRQILGQKVEFLVSFYNNEISEKSEIFDDQFSVERPDGSNFTLKIRSTKLEDSAMYFCASRDWTTYNEQFFGPGTRLTVL.